This passage covers 14 T cell receptor beta chains from one sample sequenced in a study of T-cell memory formation after mild COVID-19. TCRdb re-called the 5' RACE reads through MiXCR, storing one row per CDR3 protein. The sample contains hundreds of thousands of distinct CDR3 sequences, about a fifth of which appear only once. Sequencing was carried out using PBMCs or a T cell subset sorted from them (not recorded which). These receptors were collected from an adult woman who had mild COVID-19 (a few samples of this study predate the infection). Cell type and time point are not known.

This clonotype has just a few counts. J is TRBJ1-2 and V is TRBV20-1; a weak D match, TRBD1 (6 bases). The germline V gene has CDR1 DFQATT and CDR2 SNEGSKA (reference sequence). This CDR3 has 11 residues. V was trimmed by 6 bases and J by 8 bases, leaving 13 bases between them. The CDR3 protein is CSAPRGGGYTF. DNA for the CDR3: TGCAGTGCCCCCAGGGGTGGCGGCTACACCTTC.

This clonotype was counted a few times. The chain combines TRBV5-1 with TRBJ2-7, with D possibly TRBD1 on 6 matching bases. This CDR3 region has 17 residues. V was pared by 2 bases and J by 2 bases, with 20 bases between. CDR1 is SGHRS, CDR2 YFSETQ, per germline. CDR3 sequence: CASSLHSFGQPTYEQYF. CDR3 in DNA: TGCGCCAGCAGCTTACACTCCTTCGGACAGCCTACCTACGAGCAGTACTTC.

V and J are TRBV6-5 and TRBJ1-1; D is possibly TRBD1 (5 bases). The CDR3 is made up of 15 amino acids. Germline values: CDR1 MNHEY, CDR2 SVGAGI. Trimming stripped 7 bases from V and 6 bases from J, with 21 bases between. CDR3 sequence (DNA): TGTGCCAGCACCCCCGGGGCGACACTTAACTCTGAAGCTTTCTTT. Protein sequence: CASTPGATLNSEAFF.

This clonotype occurred a few times. This chain links TRBV9 with TRBJ1-3, with TRBD1 matching over 11 bases. Germline lookup yields CDR1 SGDLS and CDR2 YYNGEE. The trim removed 5 bases at V and 4 bases at J, leaving 5 bases unmatched. The CDR3 length is 15 residues. The CDR3 loop is CASSTGQGAGNTIYF. CDR3 DNA: TGTGCCAGCAGTACAGGACAGGGGGCAGGAAACACCATATATTTT. Full variable domain (missing parts from reference TRBV9 and TRBJ1-3): DSGVTQTPKHLITATGQRVTLRCSPRSGDLSVYWYQQSLDQGLQFLIQYYNGEERAKGNILERFSAQQFPDLHSELNLSSLELGDSALYFCASSTGQGAGNTIYFGEGSWLTVV.

This clonotype has more than one count but fewer than ten. The chain couples TRBV24-1 to TRBJ2-1, with 9 bases lining up with TRBD1. V shed 6 bases, J shed 4 bases, and the junction held 6 bases outside the gene matches. This CDR3 region has 15 residues. CDR1 and CDR2 (germline): KGHDR, SFDVKD. The chain's CDR3 is CATSPLGTGYNEQFF. CDR3 sequence (DNA): TGTGCCACCAGTCCACTAGGGACAGGGTACAATGAGCAGTTCTTC.

This clonotype was found a few times. This chain links TRBV25-1 with TRBJ1-2, with D uncertain. The CDR3 is 12 amino acids. CDR1 is MGHDK and CDR2 is SYGVNS in the germline V gene. The V and J ends lost 7 bases and 5 bases respectively, with 11 bases between them. This CDR3 is CASTSGGYGYTF. The CDR3 DNA sequence: TGTGCCAGCACATCAGGAGGATATGGCTACACCTTC.

The CDR3: CASSPRTGGWSYNEQFF. The CDR3 region has the DNA TGTGCCAGCAGCCCCCGGACCGGCGGGTGGTCCTACAATGAGCAGTTCTTC. This chain joins TRBV11-2 and TRBJ2-1; tentatively, D is TRBD2 (5 bases). The CDR3 spans 17 residues. CDR1 is SGHAT, CDR2 FQNNGV, per germline. Trimming stripped 5 bases from V and 1 base from J, with 18 bases between.

CDR3 sequence reads: CASSQDRAGTGWSNEQFF. The CDR3 DNA follows: TGCGCCAGCAGCCAAGATCGGGCCGGGACAGGGTGGAGCAATGAGCAGTTCTTC. The gene calls are TRBV4-1 and TRBJ2-1; 9 bases fit TRBD1. The germline CDR1 and CDR2 sequences are MGHRA and YSYEKL. Unmatched junction bases numbered 12, after V lost 0 bases and J lost 6 bases. CDR3 size: 18 residues.

The table lists this clonotype with a count of one. V is TRBV4-2 and J is TRBJ2-1; perhaps TRBD1 as D (5 bases). This CDR3 is built from 15 residues. Germline values: CDR1 LGHNA, CDR2 YNFKEQ. Between the trimmed V and J ends, which lost 1 base and 7 bases, there was a span of 14 bases. CDR3 DNA sequence: TGTGCCAGCAGCCAAGGTCAGGGCGCTCGGAATGAGCAGTTCTTC. Protein sequence: CASSQGQGARNEQFF.

This clonotype was counted between two and nine times. V and J are TRBV25-1 and TRBJ2-7; D may be TRBD1 or TRBD2 (5 bases each). The ends were cut back, 1 base at V and 4 bases at J, with 17 bases in the middle. Germline V gene data show CDR1 as MGHDK and CDR2 as SYGVNS. This CDR3 is 16 amino acids long. CDR3 in amino acids: CASSESGQGVRYEQYF. In DNA, the CDR3 is TGTGCCAGCAGTGAATCGGGGCAGGGTGTTCGATACGAGCAGTACTTC.

The chain has TRBV13 and TRBJ2-4; D might be TRBD1 or TRBD2, each matching 6 bases. Germline CDR1 and CDR2: PRHDT and FYEKMQ (reference sequence). V lost 3 bases and J lost 1, with 10 bases in between. The CDR3 length is 15 residues. CDR3 DNA sequence: TGTGCCAGCAGCTTTTGGGGGGCGGCCAAAAACATTCAGTACTTC. Translated, it gives CASSFWGAAKNIQYF.

The rearrangement uses TRBV4-3 and TRBJ1-6; D is ambiguous. Germline V CDR1 and CDR2: LGHNA, YSLEER. Deletions cut 0 bases from V and 0 bases from J, with 6 bases between. The CDR3 extends over 16 amino acids. CDR3 nucleotides: TGCGCCAGCAGCCAAGATTCCGTCTCCTATAATTCACCCCTCCACTTT. Residues: CASSQDSVSYNSPLHF.

The chain is built from TRBV5-1 and TRBJ1-5, with D maybe TRBD1 (6 bases). Trimming took 4 bases from V and 3 from J, leaving 14 bases between them. The CDR3 consists of 15 residues. Germline-derived CDR1 and CDR2 are SGHRS and YFSETQ. The CDR3 nucleotides are TGCGCCAGCAGCCCTACGGGACAATTCAATCAGCCCCAGCATTTT. It translates to CASSPTGQFNQPQHF.

Only a few counts were recorded for this clonotype. The rearrangement uses TRBV5-1 and TRBJ1-1; D is ambiguous. Deletions cut 0 bases from V and 0 bases from J, with 9 bases between. The CDR3 length is 15 residues. Germline CDR1 reads SGHRS; CDR2 reads YFSETQ. As DNA, the CDR3 is TGCGCCAGCAGCTTGGGATCAGTCATGAACACTGAAGCTTTCTTT. Translation gives CASSLGSVMNTEAFF. The full variable domain, rest sourced from reference TRBV5-1 and TRBJ1-1, is KAGVTQTPRYLIKTRGQQVTLSCSPISGHRSVSWYQQTPGQGLQFLFEYFSETQRNKGNFPGRFSGRQFSNSRSEMNVSTLELGDSALYLCASSLGSVMNTEAFFGQGTRLTVV.